Following are 15 T cell receptor beta chains from one sample sequenced in a study of identical twins. TCRdb reanalysed the 5' RACE reads using MiXCR and keeps one entry per CDR3 protein. The repertoire has around 1.7 million distinct CDR3 sequences, less than 40% of them found once; the top ten carry about 0.3%. Sample: cord blood. All receptors derive from a newborn girl in good health.

The chain couples TRBV12-5 to TRBJ2-3, with D possibly TRBD2 on 6 matching bases. Germline CDR1 is LGHNT and CDR2 is FRNRAP. This CDR3 has 14 residues. Deletions cut 5 bases from V and 9 bases from J, with 18 bases between. The CDR3 DNA reads TGTGCTAGTGGTAAGGGAGGCGACCTTTACACGCAGTATTTT. It codes for CASGKGGDLYTQYF.

This clonotype appeared a few times. The chain couples TRBV3-1 to TRBJ2-3; D possibly corresponds to TRBD1 (6 bases). V was cut by 1 base and J by 1 base, with 21 bases left in between. The length of the CDR3 is 19 residues. Looked up from germline, CDR1 is LGHDT and CDR2 is YNNKEL (reference sequence). The CDR3 protein is CASSQVEDSGTGGTDTQYF. CDR3 coding DNA: TGTGCCAGCAGCCAAGTGGAGGACAGCGGCACTGGGGGCACAGATACGCAGTATTTT.

This chain joins TRBV7-2 and TRBJ1-2; TRBD1 matches 7 bases. The germline gives CDR1 SGHTA, CDR2 FQGNSA. The CDR3 spans 14 residues. V lost 4 bases to trimming and J lost 8 bases; unmatched junction nucleotides: 10. CDR3 protein: CASSSYRGEEGYTF. The CDR3 coding sequence is TGTGCCAGCAGCTCCTACAGGGGAGAGGAGGGCTACACCTTC.

The chain couples TRBV11-2 to TRBJ2-4; D is unresolved. The DNA end lines up better with TRBJ2-7; the J call may be wrong. Germline CDR1 and CDR2: SGHAT and FQNNGV. The CDR3 runs to 11 residues. The CDR3: CASRRNYEQYF. The CDR3 bases are TGTGCCAGCAGGCGGAACTACGAGCAGTACTTC.

This clonotype was seen at least ten times. The chain carries TRBV7-2 and TRBJ2-4; 9 bases line up with TRBD2. The germline CDR1 and CDR2 sequences are SGHTA and FQGNSA. The length of the CDR3 is 13 residues. The trim removed 6 bases at V and 5 bases at J, leaving 2 bases unmatched. The CDR3 DNA is TGTGCCAGCAGTTGGACTAGCGAAAACATTCAGTACTTC. Translating gives CASSWTSENIQYF.

The chain carries TRBV27 and TRBJ2-7; 8 bases fit TRBD1. V shed 4 bases, J shed 3 bases, and the junction held 5 bases outside the gene matches. The CDR3 length is 14 residues. CDR1 is MNHEY, CDR2 SMNVEV, per germline (reference sequence). CDR3 coding DNA: TGTGCCAGCAGTTGGACAGGGAAGAACTACGAGCAGTACTTC. It yields the protein CASSWTGKNYEQYF.

The chain couples TRBV21-1 to TRBJ2-3. TRBV21-1 is marked as a pseudogene. The CDR3 extends over 15 amino acids. The CDR3 loop reads CASSKPGQSTDTQYF. In DNA, the CDR3 is TGTGCCAGCAGCAAACCGGGGCAGAGCACAGATACGCAGTATTTT.

This clonotype was recorded a few times. The chain is built from TRBV7-9 and TRBJ2-1, with no clear D. Germline CDR1 SEHNR, CDR2 FQNEAQ (reference sequence). Trimming removed 4 bases at V and 6 bases at J, with 10 bases between. The CDR3 is 13 amino acids. The CDR3 reads CASSSPSGNEQFF. The DNA for the CDR3 is TGTGCCAGCAGCTCCCCATCCGGCAATGAGCAGTTCTTC.

This clonotype was seen more than once but under ten times. The rearrangement links TRBV3-1 to TRBJ2-7, with D possibly matching TRBD1 (6 bases). This CDR3 contains 14 residues. CDR1 is LGHDT, CDR2 YNNKEL, per germline (reference sequence). Trimming shortened V by 4 bases and J by 6 bases, and 16 bases separated the two germline ends. This chain's CDR3 is CASSRTAPQGEQYF. For the CDR3, the DNA is TGTGCCAGCAGCCGCACCGCCCCACAGGGCGAGCAGTACTTC.

In its sample, this clonotype was seen a few times. This chain links TRBV4-2 with TRBJ2-7; 7 bases line up with TRBD1. This CDR3 comprises 15 residues. In germline, CDR1 is LGHNA, CDR2 YNFKEQ. Trimming took 5 bases from V and 3 from J; bases not matched to a gene: 10. CDR3 nucleotides: TGTGCCAGCAGCGCACGACAGGGAAACCTCTACGAGCAGTACTTC. Amino acids: CASSARQGNLYEQYF.

This clonotype was picked up a small number of times. The chain is built from TRBV4-2 and TRBJ2-3, with D possibly matching TRBD2 (5 bases). The CDR3 runs to 17 residues. Germline V gene sequence: CDR1 LGHNA, CDR2 YNFKEQ. The V gene lost 0 bases and the J gene lost 2 bases, with 15 bases spanning the gap. The CDR3 DNA is TGTGCCAGCAGCCAAGATTTTCGGGGAAAGTCCACAGATACGCAGTATTTT. This gives the protein CASSQDFRGKSTDTQYF.

The chain recombines TRBV4-2 with TRBJ2-7, with 7 bases that match TRBD2. The germline V gene has CDR1 LGHNA and CDR2 YNFKEQ. There are 15 residues in the CDR3. J was trimmed by 6 bases and V by 0 bases; bases with no gene match: 8. The CDR3 is CASSQDRLAASEQYF. The CDR3 DNA follows: TGTGCCAGCAGCCAAGACCGACTAGCCGCGTCCGAGCAGTACTTC.

Concerning this clonotype: It is likely a read error, because the conserved phenylalanine at the end of the CDR3 is missing. The limits of the CDR3 on the DNA are not certain, so only TCRdb's listed CDR3 is given. The chain employs TRBV6-5 and TRBJ1-6; the D call of TRBD1 is as the table states it, not checked on the DNA. CDR1 is MNHEY, CDR2 SVGAGI, per germline. The CDR3 is 15 residues long, ends included. CDR3 protein: CASSWAGGDDSPPHV.

Only a few counts were recorded for this clonotype. The chain employs TRBV20-1 and TRBJ1-2; D gene ambiguous. V lost 3 bases to trimming and J lost 2 bases, with 10 bases between them. This CDR3 spans 13 amino acids. In germline, CDR1 is DFQATT, CDR2 SNEGSKA (reference sequence). This CDR3 is CSASHNQNYGYTF. The CDR3 nucleotides read TGCAGTGCTAGTCATAATCAGAACTATGGCTACACCTTC.

V usage is TRBV2 and J usage is TRBJ2-2; D ambiguous. The CDR3 contains 14 residues. With 7 bases removed from V and 1 base from J, the gap between germline ends came to 10 bases. CDR1 is SNHLY and CDR2 is FYNNEI in the germline V gene. CDR3 nucleotide sequence: TGTGCCAGCAATACTGAAGGGAACACCGGGGAGCTGTTTTTT. Translated: CASNTEGNTGELFF.